A single sample gave rise to the 9 T cell receptor beta chains below, sequenced in a study of cytomegalovirus exposure and HLA in healthy donors. Amplification used 60 Vbeta primers and 13 Jbeta primers. TCRdb's table, derived via immunoSEQ multiplex PCR, lists solely in-frame clones and lacks some. The sample lists roughly 170,000 clones, 75% to 85% seen once, with 0.75% to 0.8% in the top ten. The material sequenced was PBMCs. Source of these receptors: a female donor in good health and CMV-seronegative.

The chain carries TRBV9 and TRBJ2-1, with D unresolved. The CDR3 sequence is 15 residues long. Germline values: CDR1 SGDLS, CDR2 YYNGEE. The V end lost 0 bases, the J end lost 0 bases, and 7 bases lay between the germline ends. The CDR3 DNA reads TGTGCCAGCAGCGTAGAAATGAGCTCCTACAATGAGCAGTTCTTC. As protein: CASSVEMSSYNEQFF.

This clone was counted a few times. The chain combines TRBV6-1 with TRBJ1-2; possible D gene TRBD1, 5 bases. Trimming cost V 1 base and J 2 bases, with 11 bases left between them. The CDR3 consists of 15 residues. In germline, CDR1 is MNHNS, CDR2 SASEGT. CDR3 bases: TGTGCCAGCAGTGAAGGAGGAACAGGCAACTATGGCTACACCTTC. The encoded protein is CASSEGGTGNYGYTF.

On this clone itself: The junction departs from the called germline gene at one end, perhaps through a read error. The chain carries TRBV19 and TRBJ2-4, with 8 positions matching TRBD1. CDR3 length: 14 residues. The germline CDR1 and CDR2 sequences are LNHDA and SQIVND (reference sequence). CDR3 sequence (DNA): TGTGCCAGTACCCAGGGGGCTTTCAAAAACAGTCAGTACTTC. Residues: CASTQGAFKNSQYF.

The chain uses TRBV19 and TRBJ2-2; weak D call: TRBD2 (6 bases). Trimming left V 1 base short and J 7 bases short, with 13 bases between. From germline, CDR1 is LNHDA and CDR2 SQIVND (reference sequence). The CDR3 has 15 amino acids. The CDR3 loop is CASSIGREIVGELFF. CDR3 coding DNA: TGTGCCAGTAGTATAGGTCGGGAGATCGTCGGGGAGCTGTTTTTT.

The chain uses TRBV12-1 and TRBJ2-6; whether TRBD1, the table's D call, matches the DNA was not checked. TRBV12-1 is a known pseudogene. The CDR3 is made up of 20 amino acids. The CDR3 spells CASSRFGLGQGWSGANVLTF. DNA of the CDR3: TGTGCCAGCAGCCGATTCGGGTTAGGACAGGGGTGGTCTGGGGCCAACGTCCTGACTTTC.

Notes on this clone: At one end the junction does not follow the germline gene, possibly because of a read error. The genes are TRBV7-9 and TRBJ1-2; the D is unclear. Germline-derived CDR1 and CDR2 are SEHNR and FQNEAQ (reference sequence). The CDR3 consists of 13 residues. Written as DNA, the CDR3 is TGTGCCAGCAGCTTAACTGGGAGCTATCGCTACACCTTC. Amino acid sequence: CASSLTGSYRYTF.

This clone was observed a few times. This chain joins TRBV2 and TRBJ1-5; D remains ambiguous. This CDR3 has 14 amino acids. The germline gives CDR1 SNHLY, CDR2 FYNNEI. The V and J ends lost 4 bases and 4 bases respectively, with 11 bases between them. The CDR3 DNA is TGTGCCAGCAGTGGAATTTCACAAAATCAGCCCCAGCATTTT. Protein product: CASSGISQNQPQHF.

The genes are TRBV25-1 and TRBJ2-1, with 9 bases aligning to TRBD2. This CDR3 has 14 residues. Germline V lookup: CDR1 MGHDK, CDR2 SYGVNS. V shed 6 bases, J shed 5 bases, and the junction held 5 bases outside the gene matches. The CDR3 region has the DNA TGTGCCAGCAGCGAGGGACTAGCCCACAATGAGCAGTTCTTC. The encoded protein is CASSEGLAHNEQFF.

The chain couples TRBV27 to TRBJ2-2; perhaps TRBD2 as D (5 bases). Germline V gene lookup returns CDR1 MNHEY and CDR2 SMNVEV (reference sequence). The CDR3 consists of 15 residues. Trimming stripped 2 bases from V and 5 bases from J, with 12 bases between. CDR3 sequence reads: CASSLGPTGTGELFF. The CDR3 DNA is TGTGCCAGCAGTTTAGGGCCAACGGGGACCGGGGAGCTGTTTTTT.